Listed here is a single T cell receptor beta chain. Its antigen is not known. One end of the junction is discordant with germline, which a read error may explain. The entry originates in a study of metastatic and nonmetastatic thyroid tumors. Study observations and caveats: For both blood and tumor, malignant thyroid tumors reportedly showed significantly higher TCR beta diversity than benign nodules did.

In the original processing: A classifier of distant metastasis in papillary thyroid cancer was built from CDR3 differences (across clinicopathological groups). MiXCR reprocessed the PCR reads for TCRdb. TCRdb, rather than the study authors, made the V and J calls. Of approximately 90,000 clones listed, roughly an eighth are singletons. Every patient underwent thyroid surgery untreated. Germline CDR1 and CDR2: KGHSH and LQKENI. The CDR3 length is 15 residues. Sequencing used blood. The TCR comes from a female donor with papillary thyroid cancer or a benign thyroid nodule (not recorded which). Some clones in this sample may be carry-over from other donors' samples. This chain links TRBV18 with TRBJ2-7, with D possibly TRBD1 on 5 matching bases. Here the CDR3 DNA reads TGTACCAGCTCACCACCCTTGAGGACATCCTACGAGCAGTACTTC. Encoded protein: CTSSPPLRTSYEQYF.